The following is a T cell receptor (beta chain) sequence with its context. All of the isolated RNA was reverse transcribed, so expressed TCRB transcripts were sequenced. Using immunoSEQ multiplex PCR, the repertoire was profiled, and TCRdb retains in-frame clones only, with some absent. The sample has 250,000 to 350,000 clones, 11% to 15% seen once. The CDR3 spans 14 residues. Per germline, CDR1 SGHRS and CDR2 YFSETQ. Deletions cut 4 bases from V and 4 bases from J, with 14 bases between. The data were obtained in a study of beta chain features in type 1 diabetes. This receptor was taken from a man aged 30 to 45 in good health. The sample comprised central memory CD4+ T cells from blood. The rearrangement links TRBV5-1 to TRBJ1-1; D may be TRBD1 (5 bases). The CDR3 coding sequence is TGCGCCAGCAGCCCTGGGGGGGTCTCCACTGAAGCTTTCTTT. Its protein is CASSPGGVSTEAFF.